This TCR beta chain stems from a study of blood T cell repertoires in COVID-19. As for the study in general: Spain, Italy and the United States supplied samples that represented acute and convalescent COVID-19. T cells, B-cell-depleted T cells, or PBMCs provided the cDNA or gDNA that served as material.

The germline CDR1 and CDR2 sequences are LGHDT and YNNKEL (reference sequence). The junction had 7 bases not matched to a gene; V was cut back by 4 bases and J by 8 bases. This CDR3 has 13 amino acids. In the original workflow: Reference gene primer amplification yielded estimated nucleated cell counts. The data were produced by immunoSEQ multiplex PCR, yet TCRdb's version contains in-frame clones alone and is incomplete. Clone size and the V and J calls come from that table; the DNA yielded D and trimming. Of about 240,000 clones listed, approximately 86% are singletons. The chain couples TRBV3-1 (or the pseudogene TRBV3-2) to TRBJ1-1; TRBD1 aligns across 7 bases. The sequencing sample was made of peripheral blood. The clonotype was recovered from a man in his 60s who had recovered from COVID-19. The CDR3 DNA is TGTGCCAGCAGCCCGACCACGGACAGGGAAGCTTTCTTT. It is translated as CASSPTTDREAFF.